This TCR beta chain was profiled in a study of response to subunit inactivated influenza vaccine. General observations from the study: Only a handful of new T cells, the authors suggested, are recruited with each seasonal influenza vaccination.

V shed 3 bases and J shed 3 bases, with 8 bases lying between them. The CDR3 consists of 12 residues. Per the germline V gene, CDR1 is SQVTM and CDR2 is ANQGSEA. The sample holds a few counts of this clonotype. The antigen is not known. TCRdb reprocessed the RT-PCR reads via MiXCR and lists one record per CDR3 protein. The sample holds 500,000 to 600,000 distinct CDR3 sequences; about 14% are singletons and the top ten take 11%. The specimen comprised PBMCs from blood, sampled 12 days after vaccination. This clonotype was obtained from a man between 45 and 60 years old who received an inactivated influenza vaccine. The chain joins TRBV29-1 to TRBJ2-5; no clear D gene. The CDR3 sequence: CSVDPQKETQYF. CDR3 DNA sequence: TGCAGCGTTGACCCGCAGAAAGAGACCCAGTACTTC.